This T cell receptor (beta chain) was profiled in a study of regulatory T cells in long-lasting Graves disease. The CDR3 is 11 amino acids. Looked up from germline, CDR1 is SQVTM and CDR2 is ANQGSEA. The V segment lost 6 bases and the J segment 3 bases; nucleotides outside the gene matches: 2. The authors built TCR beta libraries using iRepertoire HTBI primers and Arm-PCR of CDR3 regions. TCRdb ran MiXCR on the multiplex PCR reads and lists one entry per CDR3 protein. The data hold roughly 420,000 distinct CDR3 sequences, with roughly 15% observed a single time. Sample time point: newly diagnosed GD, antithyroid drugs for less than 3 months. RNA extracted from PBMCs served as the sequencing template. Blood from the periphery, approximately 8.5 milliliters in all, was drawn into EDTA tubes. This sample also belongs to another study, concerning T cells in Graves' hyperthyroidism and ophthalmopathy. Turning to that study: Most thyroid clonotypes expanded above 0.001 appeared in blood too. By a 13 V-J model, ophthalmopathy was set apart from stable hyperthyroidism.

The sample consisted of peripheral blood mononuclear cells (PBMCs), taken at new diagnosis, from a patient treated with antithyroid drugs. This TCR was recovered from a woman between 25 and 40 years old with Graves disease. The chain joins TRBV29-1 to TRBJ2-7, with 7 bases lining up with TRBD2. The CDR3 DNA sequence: TGCAGCGTGGAGCGGGACTACGAGCAGTACTTC. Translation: CSVERDYEQYF.